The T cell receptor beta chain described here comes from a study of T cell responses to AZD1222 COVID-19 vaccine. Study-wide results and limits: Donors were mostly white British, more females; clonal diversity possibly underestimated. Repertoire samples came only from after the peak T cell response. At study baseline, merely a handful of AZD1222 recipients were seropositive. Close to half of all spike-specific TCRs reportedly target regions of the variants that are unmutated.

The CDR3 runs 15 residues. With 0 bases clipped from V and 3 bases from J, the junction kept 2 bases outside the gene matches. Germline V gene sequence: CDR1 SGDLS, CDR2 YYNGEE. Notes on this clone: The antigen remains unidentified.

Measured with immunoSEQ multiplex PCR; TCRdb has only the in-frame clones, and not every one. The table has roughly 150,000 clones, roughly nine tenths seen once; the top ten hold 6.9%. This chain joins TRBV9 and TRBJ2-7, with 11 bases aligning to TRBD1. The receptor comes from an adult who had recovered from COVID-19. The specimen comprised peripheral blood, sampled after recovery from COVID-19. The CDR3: CASSVEDRGLYEQYF. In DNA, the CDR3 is TGTGCCAGCAGCGTAGAGGACAGGGGGCTCTACGAGCAGTACTTC.